What follows describes a single T cell receptor (beta chain). Its antigen target is currently unknown. Per-base qualities were not stored, and no clone one base away is much larger. Measured from the cysteine to the phenylalanine, the CDR3 is 12 residues long. Just CDR3 DNA is preserved here, 36 bases in frame from base 1. According to the germline V gene, CDR1 reads MGHDK and CDR2 reads SYGVNS. V was cut back by 2 bases and J by 6 bases, leaving a gap of 7 bases between them. Library generation was performed with 5' RACE. TCRdb names Illumina MiSeq as the instrument used. The public sequencing data were trimmed at Q25 with fastp and processed into clonotypes with MiXCR by TCRdb, which kept only in-frame beta chains. Rows merge per CDR3 protein into single entries with the most common DNA and genes. The sample table holds 60,000 to 75,000 distinct CDR3 sequences, of which 15% to 20% were seen once. The biggest ten clones account for about 4.3% of the sample.

The data derive from a study of T cells of healthy individuals (dated by TCRdb to the late 2010s). The chain uses TRBV25-1 and TRBJ1-2, with the D segment identity uncertain. This receptor was identified in a human donor in good health. The DNA is TGTGCCAGCAGTGAAGTTGGTCATGGCTACACCTTC. Its amino acids are CASSEVGHGYTF.